This T cell receptor beta chain was recovered during a study of OX40 agonist ivuxolimab in advanced cancers. The wider study: Patients took ivuxolimab, an agonistic anti-OX40 (CD134) antibody. Study-level findings and limits: Partial responders dosed at 0.1-3.0 mg/kg displayed clonal expansion ranking among the lowest.

Assay used: immunoSEQ multiplex PCR; TCRdb lists only in-frame clones, some missing. The data contain around 80,000 clones, 65% to 90% of them singletons. This clone was found a few times. Its antigen is unknown. The source was CD4+ or CD8+ T cells sorted from blood, collected in a trial of the OX40 agonist ivuxolimab. The sequence was obtained from an adult with an advanced solid tumor such as melanoma, head and neck, liver or kidney cancer.

DNA of the CDR3: TGTGCCAGCAGTGAGGGACAGGGAACCTACGAGCAGTACTTC. Residues: CASSEGQGTYEQYF. The chain joins TRBV2 to TRBJ2-7, with 9 bases fitting TRBD1. In germline, CDR1 is SNHLY, CDR2 FYNNEI. CDR3 size: 14 residues. J gave up 2 bases and V 3 bases, and 2 bases lay outside the gene matches.